The present TCR beta chain was sequenced within a study of T cells in Graves' hyperthyroidism and ophthalmopathy. Amplified regions were TCR beta CDR3 sequences from RNA transcripts. TCR CDR3 underwent first-round RT-PCR with the HTBI primer set. TCRdb reprocessed the multiplex PCR reads via MiXCR and lists one record per CDR3 protein. This table holds about 260,000 distinct CDR3 sequences, 15% to 20% found once. The table lists this clonotype with many counts. Its antigen is undetermined. Study-wide findings and caveats: By a 13 V-J model, ophthalmopathy was set apart from stable hyperthyroidism.

The length of the CDR3 is 14 residues. V gave up 7 bases and J gave up 0 bases, with 13 bases separating them. Germline CDR1 reads SGHRS; CDR2 reads YFSETQ. Ophthalmopathy patients showed a Clinical Activity Score of at least 3, NOSPECS grade of at least 4 and duration under 3 months. The sequenced sample consisted of blood. This clonotype originated in a young woman with Graves' ophthalmopathy. The rearrangement joins TRBV5-1 to TRBJ2-5; D not resolved. The CDR3 bases are TGCGCCAGCTATCCGGGCGGCAACCAAGAGACCCAGTACTTC. It yields the protein CASYPGGNQETQYF.